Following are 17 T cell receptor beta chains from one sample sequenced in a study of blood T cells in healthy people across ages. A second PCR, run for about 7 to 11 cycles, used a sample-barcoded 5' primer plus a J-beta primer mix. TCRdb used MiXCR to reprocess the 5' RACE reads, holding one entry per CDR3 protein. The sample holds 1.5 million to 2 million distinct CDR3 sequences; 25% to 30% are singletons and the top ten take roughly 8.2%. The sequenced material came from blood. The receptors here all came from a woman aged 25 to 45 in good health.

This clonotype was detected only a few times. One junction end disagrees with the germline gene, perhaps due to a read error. The CDR3 nucleotides are TGTGTCAGCAAAGGCACAGGGAGGTACGAGCAGTACTTC. Its translation is CVSKGTGRYEQYF. This rearrangement joins TRBV6-5 to TRBJ2-7; D may be TRBD1 or TRBD2 (6 bases each). The germline V gene encodes CDR1 MNHEY and CDR2 SVGAGI. This CDR3 has 13 amino acids.

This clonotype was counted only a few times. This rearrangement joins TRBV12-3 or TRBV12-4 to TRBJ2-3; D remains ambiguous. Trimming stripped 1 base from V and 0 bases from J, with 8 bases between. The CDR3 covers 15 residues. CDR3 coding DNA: TGTGCCAGCAGTTTAGAGCGCCTTAGCACAGATACGCAGTATTTT. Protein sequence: CASSLERLSTDTQYF.

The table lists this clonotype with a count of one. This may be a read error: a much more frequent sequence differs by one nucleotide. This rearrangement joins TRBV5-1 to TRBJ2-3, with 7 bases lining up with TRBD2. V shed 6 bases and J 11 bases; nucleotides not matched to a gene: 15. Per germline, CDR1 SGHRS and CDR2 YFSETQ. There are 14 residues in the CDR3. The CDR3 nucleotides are TGCGCCAGCAATGAGGCTAGCGGAGCGTCTAAGCAGTATTTT. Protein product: CASNEASGASKQYF.

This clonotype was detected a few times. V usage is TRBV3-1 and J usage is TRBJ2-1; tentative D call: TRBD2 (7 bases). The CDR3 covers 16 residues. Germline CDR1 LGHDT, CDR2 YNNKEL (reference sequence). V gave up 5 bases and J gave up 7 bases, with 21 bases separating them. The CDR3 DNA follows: TGTGCCAGCAGCACCCGGGGAGGGGGGGATAGGAATGAGCAGTTCTTC. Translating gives CASSTRGGGDRNEQFF.

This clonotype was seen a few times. CDR3: CASSPGVSGSVGDTQYF. The CDR3, as DNA: TGTGCCAGCAGCCCGGGGGTTAGCGGGAGCGTCGGGGATACGCAGTATTTT. The chain carries TRBV7-6 and TRBJ2-3; the match to TRBD2 covers 9 bases. Trimming at V came to 5 bases and at J to 6 bases, leaving 15 bases not matched to a gene. CDR1 and CDR2 (germline): SGHVS, FNYEAQ. CDR3 length: 17 residues.

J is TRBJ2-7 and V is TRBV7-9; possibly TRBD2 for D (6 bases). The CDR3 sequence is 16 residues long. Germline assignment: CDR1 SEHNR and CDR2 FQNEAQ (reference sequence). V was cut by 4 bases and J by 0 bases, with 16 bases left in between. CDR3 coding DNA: TGTGCCAGCAGCTCCCCCCTCCGGGAGAGCTCCTACGAGCAGTACTTC. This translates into CASSSPLRESSYEQYF.

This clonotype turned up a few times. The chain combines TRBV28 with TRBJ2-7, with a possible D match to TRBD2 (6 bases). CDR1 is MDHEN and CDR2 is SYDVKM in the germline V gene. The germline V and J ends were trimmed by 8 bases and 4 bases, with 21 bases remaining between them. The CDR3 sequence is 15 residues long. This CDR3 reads CASLNPEGRIYEQYF. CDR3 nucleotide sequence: TGTGCCAGCCTCAATCCGGAGGGCAGGATTTACGAGCAGTACTTC.

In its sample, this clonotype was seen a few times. CDR3 residues: CAISPPSAFF. CDR3 DNA: TGTGCCATTTCACCACCCTCGGCTTTCTTT. V usage is TRBV27 and J usage is TRBJ1-1, with D unclear. The germline gives CDR1 MNHEY, CDR2 SMNVEV (reference sequence). V was clipped by 10 bases and J by 11 bases, with 14 bases between them. The CDR3 totals 10 residues.

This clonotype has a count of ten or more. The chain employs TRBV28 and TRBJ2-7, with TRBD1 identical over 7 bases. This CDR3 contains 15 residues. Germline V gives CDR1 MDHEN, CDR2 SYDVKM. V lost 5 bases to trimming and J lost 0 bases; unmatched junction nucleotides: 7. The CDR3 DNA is TGTGCCAGCAGTGCAGACAGGGAGAGCTCCTACGAGCAGTACTTC. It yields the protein CASSADRESSYEQYF.

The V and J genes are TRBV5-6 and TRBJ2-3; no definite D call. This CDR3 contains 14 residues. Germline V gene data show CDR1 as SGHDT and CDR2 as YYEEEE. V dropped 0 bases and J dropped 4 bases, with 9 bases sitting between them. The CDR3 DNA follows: TGTGCCAGCAGCTTGGAGGCTCTGGCAGATACGCAGTATTTT. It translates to CASSLEALADTQYF.

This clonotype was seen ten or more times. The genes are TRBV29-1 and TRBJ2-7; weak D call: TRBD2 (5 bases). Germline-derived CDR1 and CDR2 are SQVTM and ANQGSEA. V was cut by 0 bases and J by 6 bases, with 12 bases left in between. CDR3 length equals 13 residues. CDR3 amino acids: CSVEELGAAEQYF. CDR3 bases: TGCAGCGTTGAAGAGTTGGGAGCTGCCGAGCAGTACTTC.

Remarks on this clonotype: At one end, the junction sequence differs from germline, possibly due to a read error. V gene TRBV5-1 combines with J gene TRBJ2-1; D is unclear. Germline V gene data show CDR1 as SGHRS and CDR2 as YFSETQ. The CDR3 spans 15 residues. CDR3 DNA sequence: TGCGCCAGCAGCTTTCCTAGACCGACGTTGAATGTGCAGTTCTTC. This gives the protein CASSFPRPTLNVQFF.

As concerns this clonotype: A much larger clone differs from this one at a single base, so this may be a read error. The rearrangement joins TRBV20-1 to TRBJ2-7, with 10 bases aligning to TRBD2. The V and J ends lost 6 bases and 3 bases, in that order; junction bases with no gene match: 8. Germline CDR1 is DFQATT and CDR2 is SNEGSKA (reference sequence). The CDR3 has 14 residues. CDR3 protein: CSAALAGRLYEQYF. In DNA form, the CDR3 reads TGCAGTGCGGCACTAGCGGGAAGGCTCTACGAGCAGTACTTC.

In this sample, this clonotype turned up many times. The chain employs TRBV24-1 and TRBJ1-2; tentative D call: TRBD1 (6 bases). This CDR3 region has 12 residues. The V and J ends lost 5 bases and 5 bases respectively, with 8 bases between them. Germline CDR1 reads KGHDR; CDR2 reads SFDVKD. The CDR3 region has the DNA TGTGCCACCAGTGCCGGACAGTATGGCTACACCTTC. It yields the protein CATSAGQYGYTF.

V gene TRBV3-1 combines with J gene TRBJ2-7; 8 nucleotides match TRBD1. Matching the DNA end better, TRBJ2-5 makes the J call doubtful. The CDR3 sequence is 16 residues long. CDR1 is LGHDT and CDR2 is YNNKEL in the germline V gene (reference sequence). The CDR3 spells CASSHPGQGAEETQYF. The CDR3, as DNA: TGTGCCAGCAGCCACCCCGGGCAGGGGGCGGAGGAGACCCAGTACTTC.

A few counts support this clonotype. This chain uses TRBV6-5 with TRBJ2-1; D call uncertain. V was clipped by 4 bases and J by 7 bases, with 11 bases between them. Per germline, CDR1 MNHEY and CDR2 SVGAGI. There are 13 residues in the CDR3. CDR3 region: CASSLGFANEQFF. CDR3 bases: TGTGCCAGCAGTTTAGGGTTCGCGAATGAGCAGTTCTTC.

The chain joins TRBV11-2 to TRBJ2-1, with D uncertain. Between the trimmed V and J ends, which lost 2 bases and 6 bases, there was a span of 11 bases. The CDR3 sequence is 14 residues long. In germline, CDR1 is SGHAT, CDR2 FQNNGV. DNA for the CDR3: TGTGCCAGCAGCTTATACCACTCCCGCAATGAGCAGTTCTTC. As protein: CASSLYHSRNEQFF.